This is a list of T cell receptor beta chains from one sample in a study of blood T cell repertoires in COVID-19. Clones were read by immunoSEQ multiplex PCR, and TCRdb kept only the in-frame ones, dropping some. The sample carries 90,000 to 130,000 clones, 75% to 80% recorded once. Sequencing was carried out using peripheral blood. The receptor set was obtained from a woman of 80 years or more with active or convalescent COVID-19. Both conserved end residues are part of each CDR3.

cdr3_aa: CASSPPGWSTEAFF
j_call: TRBJ1-1
v_call: TRBV6-2/TRBV6-3

cdr3_aa: CAWSVRGGYEQYF
j_call: TRBJ2-7
v_call: TRBV30

cdr3_aa: CASSIQQGNQPQHF
j_call: TRBJ1-5
v_call: TRBV19

cdr3_aa: CASSRTSGSSYEQYF
j_call: TRBJ2-7
v_call: TRBV5-5

cdr3_aa: CASSPSGINTGELFF
j_call: TRBJ2-2
v_call: TRBV19

cdr3_aa: CASRNPGTRNLYEQYF
j_call: TRBJ2-7
v_call: TRBV10-1

cdr3_aa: CASSLDEGTANYGYTF
j_call: TRBJ1-2
v_call: TRBV7-6

cdr3_aa: CASSGLGTGINEQFF
j_call: TRBJ2-1
v_call: TRBV5-1

cdr3_aa: CASSYPGTGNNYGYTF
j_call: TRBJ1-2
v_call: TRBV5-4

cdr3_aa: CASSQAVNLPPYEQYF
j_call: TRBJ2-7
v_call: TRBV3-1/TRBV3-2

cdr3_aa: CASSAGWETQYF
j_call: TRBJ2-5
v_call: TRBV7-6

cdr3_aa: CASSVYYGYTF
j_call: TRBJ1-2
v_call: TRBV25-1

cdr3_aa: CASSQSSGQGAGELFF
j_call: TRBJ2-2
v_call: TRBV4-1

cdr3_aa: CSVILAGVPHEQYF
j_call: TRBJ2-7
v_call: TRBV29-1

cdr3_aa: CASSLHGTGTDSPLHF
j_call: TRBJ1-6
v_call: TRBV7-3

cdr3_aa: CASSLVEAGADTQYF
j_call: TRBJ2-3
v_call: TRBV7-9

cdr3_aa: CASLFGLEEQFF
j_call: TRBJ2-1
v_call: TRBV5-8

cdr3_aa: CASSPGTSSVEQFF
j_call: TRBJ2-1
v_call: TRBV5-1

cdr3_aa: CASSLGQGRDTNEKLFF
j_call: TRBJ1-4
v_call: TRBV7-9

cdr3_aa: CASSPGGLVGSYEQYF
j_call: TRBJ2-7
v_call: TRBV18

cdr3_aa: CASSFLAGGGAKNIQYF
j_call: TRBJ2-4
v_call: TRBV7-8

cdr3_aa: CASSQVTSGYTEAFF
j_call: TRBJ1-1
v_call: TRBV4-1

cdr3_aa: CASSYPSGRAWNEQFF
j_call: TRBJ2-1
v_call: TRBV6-2/TRBV6-3

cdr3_aa: CASSESGRTSYEQYF
j_call: TRBJ2-7
v_call: TRBV19

cdr3_aa: CASSEWRTGNSGNTIYF
j_call: TRBJ1-3
v_call: TRBV25-1

cdr3_aa: CASSLRTGSYEQYF
j_call: TRBJ2-7
v_call: TRBV7-2

cdr3_aa: CAWRFSGRGGLNEQFF
j_call: TRBJ2-1
v_call: TRBV30

cdr3_aa: CASSPSRGTNILYEQYF
j_call: TRBJ2-7
v_call: TRBV5-1

cdr3_aa: CATKSRNTIYF
j_call: TRBJ1-3
v_call: TRBV24-1

cdr3_aa: CASSPQGRGYGYTF
j_call: TRBJ1-2
v_call: TRBV2

cdr3_aa: CASSPGISGNTIYF
j_call: TRBJ1-3
v_call: TRBV2

cdr3_aa: CASSLLREETQYF
j_call: TRBJ2-5
v_call: TRBV7-2

cdr3_aa: CASSFQGGTEAFF
j_call: TRBJ1-1
v_call: TRBV6-5

cdr3_aa: CASSVYGGGGNQPQHF
j_call: TRBJ1-5
v_call: TRBV6-1

cdr3_aa: CAWSVSLGGRTTDTQYF
j_call: TRBJ2-3
v_call: TRBV30

cdr3_aa: CASSPPGLAGYNEQFF
j_call: TRBJ2-1
v_call: TRBV18

cdr3_aa: CASSESPSGRAYEQYF
j_call: TRBJ2-7
v_call: TRBV2

cdr3_aa: CASSQVGQSYNEQFF
j_call: TRBJ2-1
v_call: TRBV3-1/TRBV3-2

cdr3_aa: CATGTGRSYGYTF
j_call: TRBJ1-2
v_call: TRBV10-3